A selection of T cell receptor beta chains follows, all from one sample in a study of prognosis after radiotherapy for stage I lung cancer. Via MiXCR, TCRdb re-called the multiplex PCR reads, giving one row per CDR3 protein. The table has under 35,000 distinct CDR3 sequences, 42% seen once. The sequenced sample was PBMCs, obtained before or after stereotactic body radiation therapy (not recorded which). The receptors were sampled from a donor aged 50 or older with non-small cell lung cancer. Each CDR3 is given with its conserved first and last residue. Each record gives: V gene, D gene, CDR3 protein. A D gene is named only where the DNA matches it firmly.

v_gene: TRBV5-1; d_gene: -; CDR3aa: CASGSPANTGELFF
v_gene: TRBV18; d_gene: -; CDR3aa: CASSPSLRSNIYEQYF
v_gene: TRBV12-3/TRBV12-4; d_gene: -; CDR3aa: CASSPYGNTGDLFF
v_gene: TRBV18; d_gene: TRBD1; CDR3aa: CASSPRTGGITGELFF
v_gene: TRBV27; d_gene: TRBD1; CDR3aa: CASSWTGRGEKLFF
v_gene: TRBV19; d_gene: TRBD1; CDR3aa: CASSPGTQGVYEQYF
v_gene: TRBV6-5; d_gene: TRBD2; CDR3aa: CASSYSSGTSGSEAQYF
v_gene: TRBV7-2; d_gene: -; CDR3aa: CASSQERGLYNEQFF
v_gene: TRBV28; d_gene: -; CDR3aa: CASSPAGAGLLDEQFF
v_gene: TRBV6-1; d_gene: -; CDR3aa: CASSRGATEAFF
v_gene: TRBV29-1; d_gene: -; CDR3aa: CSVLSQGFTDTQYF
v_gene: TRBV11-3; d_gene: -; CDR3aa: CASSLEGRQSNYGYTF
v_gene: TRBV20-1; d_gene: -; CDR3aa: CSATGRRGSGANVLTF
v_gene: TRBV25-1; d_gene: -; CDR3aa: CASSRTAGYETQYF
v_gene: TRBV9; d_gene: TRBD2; CDR3aa: CASSVAFRGGNNEQFF
v_gene: TRBV24-1; d_gene: -; CDR3aa: CATSDPGRRRNEQFF
v_gene: TRBV3-1; d_gene: -; CDR3aa: CASAGPRGSETQYF
v_gene: TRBV2; d_gene: -; CDR3aa: CASQRGLTPYQETQYF
v_gene: TRBV20-1; d_gene: -; CDR3aa: CSGTLADQGFSYEQYF
v_gene: TRBV5-1; d_gene: -; CDR3aa: CASSSRGLRTITVNTEAFF
v_gene: TRBV19; d_gene: -; CDR3aa: CASRYGTVNTEAFF
v_gene: TRBV29-1; d_gene: TRBD1; CDR3aa: CSVGPQGAEAFF
v_gene: TRBV20-1; d_gene: -; CDR3aa: CSATSGEWSYEQYF
v_gene: TRBV6-1; d_gene: -; CDR3aa: CASRPDRRNTEAFF
v_gene: TRBV11-2; d_gene: TRBD2; CDR3aa: CASSPLGTSGGETQYF
v_gene: TRBV4-1; d_gene: TRBD2; CDR3aa: CASSRRPLLISGAGWGGQETQYF
v_gene: TRBV6-2/TRBV6-3; d_gene: TRBD2; CDR3aa: CASSYGRGGYNEQFF
v_gene: TRBV10-3; d_gene: -; CDR3aa: CAISPRWAGEETQYF
v_gene: TRBV6-2/TRBV6-3; d_gene: -; CDR3aa: CASSYSGTRGASTDTQYF
v_gene: TRBV7-8; d_gene: -; CDR3aa: CASSHGQLYGYTF
v_gene: TRBV2; d_gene: -; CDR3aa: CASSEYLGRQPQHF
v_gene: TRBV6-5; d_gene: TRBD1; CDR3aa: CASSYGTGGLETQYF
v_gene: TRBV6-2/TRBV6-3; d_gene: -; CDR3aa: CASSYSGGYEQFF
v_gene: TRBV6-1; d_gene: -; CDR3aa: CASRATISGVSEQYF
v_gene: TRBV5-1; d_gene: TRBD2; CDR3aa: CASSLAGGWYQETQYF
v_gene: TRBV30; d_gene: -; CDR3aa: CAWSRTGLFTGELFF
v_gene: TRBV15; d_gene: TRBD1; CDR3aa: CATSRRGGQGTYEQYF
v_gene: TRBV9; d_gene: TRBD2; CDR3aa: CASSTRAAGGGEQFF
v_gene: TRBV6-4; d_gene: TRBD2; CDR3aa: CASSEVAGGPETQYF
v_gene: TRBV12-3/TRBV12-4; d_gene: -; CDR3aa: CASSLWQADTQYF
v_gene: TRBV10-2; d_gene: -; CDR3aa: CASSELVADPTDTQYF
v_gene: TRBV27; d_gene: TRBD2; CDR3aa: CASITKRGWGVPDTQYF
v_gene: TRBV2; d_gene: -; CDR3aa: CASIGRSFDYGYTF
v_gene: TRBV6-4; d_gene: TRBD2; CDR3aa: CASSDSRKGLADLRSYEQYF
v_gene: TRBV4-1; d_gene: TRBD2; CDR3aa: CASSQTGLAGGETQYF
v_gene: TRBV6-2/TRBV6-3; d_gene: -; CDR3aa: CASRGGGDQPQHF
v_gene: TRBV14; d_gene: TRBD1; CDR3aa: CASSHADRGLTEAFF
v_gene: TRBV27; d_gene: -; CDR3aa: CASSLTPRDNEQFF
v_gene: TRBV28; d_gene: TRBD2; CDR3aa: CASSSPGGGGYNEQFF
v_gene: TRBV10-3; d_gene: TRBD2; CDR3aa: CAISVGRGGSDEQFF
v_gene: TRBV6-2/TRBV6-3; d_gene: -; CDR3aa: CASSSGAVQETQYF
v_gene: TRBV25-1; d_gene: -; CDR3aa: CASSSDREGGTDTQYF
v_gene: TRBV20-1; d_gene: TRBD1; CDR3aa: CSAGDLDRGLGEQYF
v_gene: TRBV5-8; d_gene: -; CDR3aa: CASSRQLMNTEAFF